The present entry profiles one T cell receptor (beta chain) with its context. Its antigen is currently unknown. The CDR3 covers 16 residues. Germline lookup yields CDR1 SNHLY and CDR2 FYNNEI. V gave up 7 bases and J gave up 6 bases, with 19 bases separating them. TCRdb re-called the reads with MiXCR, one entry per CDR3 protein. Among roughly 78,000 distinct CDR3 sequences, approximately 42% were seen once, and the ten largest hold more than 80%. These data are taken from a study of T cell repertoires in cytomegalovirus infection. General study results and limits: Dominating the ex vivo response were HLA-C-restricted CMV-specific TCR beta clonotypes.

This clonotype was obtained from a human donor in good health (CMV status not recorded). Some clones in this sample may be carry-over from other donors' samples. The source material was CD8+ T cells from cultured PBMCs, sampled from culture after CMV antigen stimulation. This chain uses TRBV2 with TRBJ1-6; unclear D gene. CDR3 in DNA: TGTGCCAGCACTGACGGATTGGGCCGGTTTAATTCACCCCTCCACTTT. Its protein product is CASTDGLGRFNSPLHF. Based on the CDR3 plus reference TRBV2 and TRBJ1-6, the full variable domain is EPEVTQTPSHQVTQMGQEVILRCVPISNHLYFYWYRQILGQKVEFLVSFYNNEISEKSEIFDDQFSVERPDGSNFTLKIRSTKLEDSAMYFCASTDGLGRFNSPLHFGNGTRLTVT.